The 31 T cell receptor beta chains given below trace back to one sample, sequenced in a study of shared clonotypes between healthy human individuals. Repertoires were generated with immunoSEQ multiplex PCR, while TCRdb's copy carries only in-frame clones and drops some. This sample has about 2.2 million clones, with about 94% found just once. Naive CD8 populations comprised CD45RO-negative cells positively selected for CCR7, excluding terminally differentiated effector memory CD45RA+ cells. The sequencing sample was made of naive CD8+ T cells from PBMCs. The receptors stem from a man between 18 and 35 years old in good health. Some clones in this sample may be carry-over from other donors' samples.

V and J are TRBV5-6 and TRBJ2-1, with TRBD2 matching over 14 bases. Trimming took 4 bases from V and 8 from J; bases not matched to a gene: 17. CDR1 SGHDT and CDR2 YYEEEE come from the germline V gene. The CDR3 has 19 residues. CDR3 residues: CASSSTSGTSGSFFYEQFF. As DNA, the CDR3 is TGTGCCAGCAGCAGCACGTCCGGGACTAGCGGGAGTTTCTTCTATGAGCAGTTCTTC.

The table lists this clone with a few counts. This sequence joins TRBV28 and TRBJ1-5, with D unclear. CDR1 MDHEN and CDR2 SYDVKM come from the germline V gene. This CDR3 comprises 13 residues. V shed 6 bases and J shed 7 bases, with 13 bases lying between them. The chain's CDR3 is CASSISRGQPQHF. In nucleotides, the CDR3 is TGTGCCAGCAGCATTTCGAGAGGACAGCCCCAGCATTTT.

The chain links TRBV2 to TRBJ2-7; D might be TRBD1 (6 bases). Germline V gene sequence: CDR1 SNHLY, CDR2 FYNNEI. Trimming took 5 bases from V and 6 from J, leaving 14 bases between them. This CDR3 has 13 residues. In DNA form, the CDR3 reads TGTGCCAGCAGTTGGGGCAGGGGTGTCGAGCAGTACTTC. It codes for CASSWGRGVEQYF.

In its sample, this clone was seen a few times. The genes are TRBV4-3 and TRBJ1-3, with a tentative D call TRBD1 (5 bases). The V end lost 0 bases, the J end lost 0 bases, and 9 bases lay between the germline ends. Germline CDR1 reads LGHNA; CDR2 reads YSLEER. The CDR3 sequence is 16 residues long. For the CDR3, the DNA is TGCGCCAGCAGCCAAGATAAAAGGGGCTCTGGAAACACCATATATTTT. Its protein product is CASSQDKRGSGNTIYF.

The CDR3 region has the DNA TGTGCTAGTGGTCTAGCGGGAGGTGGTGATACGCAGTATTTT. Amino acids: CASGLAGGGDTQYF. This chain joins TRBV12-5 and TRBJ2-3, with 11 bases identical to TRBD2. The V gene end was trimmed by 5 bases and the J gene end by 6 bases; junction bases not matched to a gene: 4. The germline V gene encodes CDR1 LGHNT and CDR2 FRNRAP. The length of the CDR3 is 14 residues.

This clone was detected once. J is TRBJ2-1 and V is TRBV28; 9 nucleotides line up with TRBD1. Trimming at V came to 5 bases and at J to 5 bases, leaving 4 bases not matched to a gene. Germline V gene data show CDR1 as MDHEN and CDR2 as SYDVKM. The CDR3 loop spans 14 amino acids. CDR3 protein: CASSPQGAHNEQFF. CDR3 coding DNA: TGTGCCAGCAGTCCACAGGGGGCGCACAATGAGCAGTTCTTC.

The chain combines TRBV19 with TRBJ2-7, with D perhaps TRBD1 (5 bases). Trimming cost V 5 bases and J 5 bases, with 16 bases left between them. The CDR3 extends over 14 amino acids. Germline CDR1 is LNHDA and CDR2 is SQIVND (reference sequence). The CDR3 spells CASSLSILGHEQYF. CDR3 sequence (DNA): TGTGCCAGTAGTCTCTCCATATTGGGGCACGAGCAGTACTTC.

This chain joins TRBV19 and TRBJ2-1; D assignment may be TRBD1 or TRBD2 (6 bases each). The V gene's germline CDR1 is LNHDA and CDR2 SQIVND (reference sequence). Trimming removed 6 bases from V and 9 bases from J, with 12 bases in between. The CDR3 has 12 amino acids. The CDR3 sequence: CASRTGAAEQFF. The DNA for the CDR3 is TGTGCCAGTAGGACGGGGGCGGCTGAGCAGTTCTTC. Full variable domain (rest looked up from reference TRBV19 and TRBJ2-1): DGGITQSPKYLFRKEGQNVTLSCEQNLNHDAMYWYRQDPGQGLRLIYYSQIVNDFQKGDIAEGYSVSREKKESFPLTVTSAQKNPTAFYLCASRTGAAEQFFGPGTRLTVL.

The rearrangement links TRBV5-1 to TRBJ1-1; no clear D gene. There are 15 residues in the CDR3. Germline CDR1 and CDR2: SGHRS and YFSETQ. Trimming took 0 bases from V and 0 from J, leaving 9 bases between them. The chain's CDR3 is CASSLGGSLNTEAFF. The CDR3 region has the DNA TGCGCCAGCAGCTTGGGTGGCAGTTTGAACACTGAAGCTTTCTTT.

Turning to this clone: This CDR3 is also generated by other DNA sequences in the sample. This chain links TRBV5-1 with TRBJ1-5; TRBD1 agrees at 7 bases. There are 15 residues in the CDR3. J lost 1 base, V lost 0 bases, and 1 base had no gene match. Per germline, CDR1 SGHRS and CDR2 YFSETQ. The CDR3 spells CASSLGTGSNQPQHF. CDR3 nucleotide sequence: TGCGCCAGCAGCTTGGGGACAGGAAGCAATCAGCCCCAGCATTTT.

V and J are TRBV5-5 and TRBJ2-1; 7 bases agree with TRBD2. Germline V gene sequence: CDR1 SGHKS, CDR2 YYEKEE (reference sequence). J was trimmed by 4 bases and V by 0 bases; bases with no gene match: 7. There are 16 residues in the CDR3. CDR3 region: CASSLAYRGSYNEQFF. CDR3 DNA: TGTGCCAGCAGCTTGGCCTATCGCGGGAGTTACAATGAGCAGTTCTTC.

This rearrangement joins TRBV9 to TRBJ2-3; no reliable D call. The CDR3 covers 15 residues. Germline V gives CDR1 SGDLS, CDR2 YYNGEE. The V gene lost 3 bases and the J gene lost 4 bases, with 15 bases spanning the gap. CDR3 bases: TGTGCCAGCAGCGATAGTAGTAGGAGCCCAGATACGCAGTATTTT. This codes for CASSDSSRSPDTQYF.

V usage is TRBV9 and J usage is TRBJ2-5, with D perhaps TRBD2 (5 bases). The CDR3 consists of 13 residues. Germline CDR1 reads SGDLS; CDR2 reads YYNGEE. Trimming shortened V by 3 bases and J by 5 bases, and 11 bases separated the two germline ends. This CDR3 reads CASSDGEPETQYF. The CDR3 DNA is TGTGCCAGCAGCGATGGGGAGCCCGAGACCCAGTACTTC.

V is TRBV27 and J is TRBJ2-1, with 8 bases aligning to TRBD1. The germline gives CDR1 MNHEY, CDR2 SMNVEV (reference sequence). The CDR3 has 13 residues. V trimming: 4 bases; J trimming: 7 bases; junction bases outside the gene matches: 3. The CDR3 nucleotides read TGTGCCAGCAGTTGGACAGGGTGGAATGAGCAGTTCTTC. It codes for CASSWTGWNEQFF.

A note on this clone: The CDR3 end shows no conserved phenylalanine or tryptophan, and so a read error is likely. The rearrangement joins TRBV7-8 to TRBJ2-7; possible D gene TRBD1, 6 bases. CDR1 and CDR2 from the germline V gene are SGHVS and FQNEAQ. V lost 4 bases, J lost 5 bases, and 18 bases lay in between. CDR3 size: 15 residues. CDR3 bases: TGTGCCAGCAGCTGGGGGCGGACGGGTCTGAACGAGCAGTACCTC. It translates to CASSWGRTGLNEQYL.

The chain is built from TRBV7-9 and TRBJ1-5, with no clear D. The CDR3 totals 13 residues. CDR1 and CDR2 from the germline V gene are SEHNR and FQNEAQ (reference sequence). Between the trimmed V and J ends, which lost 4 bases and 5 bases, there was a span of 9 bases. DNA of the CDR3: TGTGCCAGCAGCTCCGGGTCACATCAGCCCCAGCATTTT. It codes for CASSSGSHQPQHF.

The V call is TRBV4-1, the J call TRBJ2-1; maybe TRBD2 (5 bases). The CDR3 is 15 amino acids. The germline CDR1 and CDR2 sequences are MGHRA and YSYEKL. Trimming took off 4 bases at V and 8 bases at J, with 18 bases between the two ends. The CDR3 is CASSLREKATHEQFF. The CDR3 nucleotides are TGCGCCAGCAGCCTCCGGGAAAAAGCGACTCATGAGCAGTTCTTC.

V usage is TRBV28 and J usage is TRBJ2-1, with 9 bases identical to TRBD2. The CDR3 sequence is 14 residues long. The ends lost 6 bases at V and 7 bases at J; junction bases unmatched: 7. Germline V gene sequence: CDR1 MDHEN, CDR2 SYDVKM. The CDR3 loop reads CASRIAGEGNEQFF. The CDR3, as DNA: TGTGCCAGCAGGATAGCGGGAGAGGGTAATGAGCAGTTCTTC.

This sequence joins TRBV2 and TRBJ2-7; 12 nucleotides agree with TRBD2. Trimming at V came to 2 bases and at J to 2 bases, leaving 10 bases not matched to a gene. Germline CDR1 reads SNHLY; CDR2 reads FYNNEI. This CDR3 has 18 amino acids. CDR3 loop: CASSEPEETSGSTYEQYF. Here the CDR3 DNA reads TGTGCCAGCAGTGAACCGGAGGAGACTAGCGGGAGTACCTACGAGCAGTACTTC.

The chain uses TRBV27 and TRBJ2-7; possibly TRBD1 for D (5 bases). In germline, CDR1 is MNHEY, CDR2 SMNVEV (reference sequence). CDR3 length: 16 amino acids. The ends were cut back, 0 bases at V and 1 base at J, with 13 bases in the middle. CDR3: CASSLSQGSISYEQYF. The CDR3 nucleotides are TGTGCCAGCAGTTTATCGCAGGGTTCAATATCCTACGAGCAGTACTTC.

The J gene is TRBJ2-1, the V gene TRBV29-1, with 7 nucleotides matching TRBD1. J lost 3 bases, V lost 3 bases, and 8 bases had no gene match. The CDR3 totals 15 residues. Germline CDR1 reads SQVTM; CDR2 reads ANQGSEA. The CDR3 reads CSVEKATGIYNEQFF. The CDR3 DNA reads TGCAGCGTTGAGAAGGCGACAGGGATCTACAATGAGCAGTTCTTC.

The V call is TRBV15, the J call TRBJ1-2; possible D gene TRBD1, 5 bases. Looked up from germline, CDR1 is LNHNV and CDR2 is YYDKDF (reference sequence). The CDR3 is made up of 15 amino acids. The V end lost 0 bases, the J end lost 6 bases, and 14 bases lay between the germline ends. The CDR3 bases are TGTGCCACCAGCAGAGATCGGGGGTCGTTCGATGGCTACACCTTC. It codes for CATSRDRGSFDGYTF.

The gene calls are TRBV19 and TRBJ1-2, with a weak D call TRBD1 (6 bases). V lost 7 bases and J 7 bases, leaving 16 bases between the germline ends. The CDR3 length is 13 residues. CDR1 and CDR2 (germline): LNHDA, SQIVND (reference sequence). The CDR3 nucleotides are TGTGCCAGTATGTTCAGGGGCGCGGGTGGCTACACCTTC. It is translated as CASMFRGAGGYTF.

A note on this clone: An end of the junction does not agree with germline; a read error may underlie this. V gene TRBV28 combines with J gene TRBJ2-7; TRBD2 is a possible D gene (5 bases). The CDR3 covers 12 residues. Germline V gives CDR1 MDHEN, CDR2 SYDVKM. CDR3: CASSLDSGIGNF. CDR3 bases: TGTGCCAGCAGTTTGGACTCCGGGATCGGGAACTTC.

The V call is TRBV28, the J call TRBJ2-3; perhaps D is TRBD1 or TRBD2 (6 bases each). This CDR3 has 16 residues. The germline V and J ends were trimmed by 5 bases and 4 bases, with 19 bases remaining between them. CDR1 is MDHEN, CDR2 SYDVKM, per germline. The CDR3 DNA follows: TGTGCCAGCAGTCCGAGGGGGGACCATGGATCAGATACGCAGTATTTT. Translation gives CASSPRGDHGSDTQYF.

J is TRBJ2-3 and V is TRBV5-8, with D possibly TRBD2 on 5 matching bases. This CDR3 has 15 residues. CDR1 SGHTS and CDR2 YDEGEE come from the germline V gene. V was trimmed by 0 bases and J by 2 bases, leaving 10 bases between them. CDR3 in DNA: TGTGCCAGCAGCTTGGAGGAGGCTACCACAGATACGCAGTATTTT. It encodes CASSLEEATTDTQYF.

The chain uses TRBV15 and TRBJ1-5, with D tentatively TRBD1 (6 bases). CDR1 is LNHNV, CDR2 YYDKDF, per germline (reference sequence). V was pared by 0 bases and J by 4 bases, with 10 bases between. The CDR3 contains 15 residues. The DNA of the CDR3 is TGTGCCACCAGCAGAGATATAAGGGGGAATCAGCCCCAGCATTTT. It is translated as CATSRDIRGNQPQHF. Variable domain in full (rest from reference TRBV15 and TRBJ1-5): DAMVIQNPRYQVTQFGKPVTLSCSQTLNHNVMYWYQQKSSQAPKLLFHYYDKDFNNEADTPDNFQSRRPNTSFCFLDIRSPGLGDTAMYLCATSRDIRGNQPQHFGDGTRLSIL.

The chain links TRBV28 to TRBJ1-1; D perhaps matches TRBD1 (6 bases). The V gene's germline CDR1 is MDHEN and CDR2 SYDVKM. The CDR3 extends over 14 amino acids. Trimming stripped 11 bases from V and 4 bases from J, with 20 bases between. The CDR3 protein is CAGEDWGGGTEAFF. The CDR3 DNA is TGTGCCGGGGAGGATTGGGGGGGCGGCACTGAAGCTTTCTTT.

The genes are TRBV5-6 and TRBJ2-7; D might be TRBD2 (5 bases). The CDR3 contains 12 residues. V was cut by 4 bases and J by 11 bases, with 16 bases left in between. The germline V gene has CDR1 SGHDT and CDR2 YYEEEE. CDR3 region: CASSQGLRVEYF. Here the CDR3 DNA reads TGTGCCAGCAGCCAAGGACTGCGGGTTGAGTACTTC.

The rearrangement links TRBV14 to TRBJ2-1; D is possibly TRBD2 (5 bases). The CDR3 extends over 16 amino acids. V was trimmed by 3 bases and J by 4 bases, leaving 16 bases between them. Germline V gene data show CDR1 as SGHDN and CDR2 as FVKESK. As DNA, the CDR3 is TGTGCCAGCAGCCACAAACTGGCGGGCCGTTACAATGAGCAGTTCTTC. Amino acid sequence: CASSHKLAGRYNEQFF.

V usage is TRBV1 and J usage is TRBJ2-1; the D call of TRBD2 is as the table states it, not checked on the DNA. TRBV1 is flagged as a pseudogene. There are 13 residues in the CDR3. The CDR3 is CTSSQGVSPEQFF. CDR3 bases: TGCACCAGCAGCCAAGGTGTTAGTCCGGAGCAGTTCTTC.